Below, 2 T cell receptor beta chains from the same sample are listed, as sequenced in a study of blood T cell repertoires in COVID-19. The table came from immunoSEQ multiplex PCR; TCRdb's copy has only in-frame clones and leaves some out. The sample yields over 200,000 clones, roughly 76% seen once. Sample: peripheral blood. The receptors shown here come from a human donor in a cohort sampled during active COVID-19.

The chain recombines TRBV27 with TRBJ1-3; 10 bases match TRBD1. This CDR3 spans 15 amino acids. CDR1 is MNHEY and CDR2 is SMNVEV in the germline V gene (reference sequence). Trimming at V came to 4 bases and at J to 4 bases, leaving 4 bases not matched to a gene. This CDR3 reads CASSSGQGIGNTIYF. CDR3 sequence (DNA): TGTGCCAGCAGTTCGGGACAGGGGATCGGAAACACCATATATTTT.

This clone has more than one count but fewer than ten. The chain uses TRBV5-4 and TRBJ1-2; D gene ambiguous. The CDR3 has 14 residues. Germline values: CDR1 SGHNT, CDR2 YYREEE (reference sequence). V gave up 4 bases and J gave up 1 base, with 11 bases separating them. In DNA form, the CDR3 reads TGTGCCAGCAGCACCGACGGAGTTAACTATGGCTACACCTTC. This sequence encodes CASSTDGVNYGYTF.